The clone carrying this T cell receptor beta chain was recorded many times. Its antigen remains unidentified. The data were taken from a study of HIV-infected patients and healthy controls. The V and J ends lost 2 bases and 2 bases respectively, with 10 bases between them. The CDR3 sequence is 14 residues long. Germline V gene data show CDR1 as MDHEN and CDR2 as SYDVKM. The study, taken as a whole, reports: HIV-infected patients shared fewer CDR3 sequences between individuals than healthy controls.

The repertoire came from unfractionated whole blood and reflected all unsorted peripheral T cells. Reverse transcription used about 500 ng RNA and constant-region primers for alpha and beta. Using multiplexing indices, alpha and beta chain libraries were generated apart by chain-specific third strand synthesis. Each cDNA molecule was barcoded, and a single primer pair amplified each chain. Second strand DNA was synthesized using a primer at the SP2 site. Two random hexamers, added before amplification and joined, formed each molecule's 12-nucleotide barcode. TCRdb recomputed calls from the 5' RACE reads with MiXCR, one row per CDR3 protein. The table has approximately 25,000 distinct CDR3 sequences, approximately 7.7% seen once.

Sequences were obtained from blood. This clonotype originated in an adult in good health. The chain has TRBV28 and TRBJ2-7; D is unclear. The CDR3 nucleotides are TGTGCCAGCAGTTTACCCCAGAGTACCTACGAGCAGTACTTC. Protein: CASSLPQSTYEQYF.